A single sample is the source of the 25 T cell receptor beta chains below, sequenced in a study of control samples from healthy donors and cancer patients. Sequenced by immunoSEQ multiplex PCR; TCRdb stores in-frame clones only, minus some. The sample records roughly 74,000 clones, around 94% being singletons. The sequenced material came from blood. These TCRs come from a woman in her late teens or twenties in good health.

The V gene is TRBV7-2, the J gene TRBJ2-3; TRBD1 or TRBD2 may be the D gene (5 bases each). The CDR3 length is 14 residues. CDR1 is SGHTA and CDR2 is FQGNSA in the germline V gene. Trimming removed 3 bases from V and 3 bases from J, with 10 bases in between. CDR3 protein: CASSFGGLTDTQYF. CDR3 sequence (DNA): TGTGCCAGCAGCTTTGGGGGTTTAACAGATACGCAGTATTTT.

This sequence joins TRBV5-4 and TRBJ1-2, with D tentatively TRBD1 (5 bases). Germline V gene lookup returns CDR1 SGHNT and CDR2 YYREEE (reference sequence). This CDR3 is 14 amino acids long. V was trimmed by 3 bases and J by 4 bases, leaving 13 bases between them. This CDR3 is CASSWRDGGYGYTF. For the CDR3, the DNA is TGTGCCAGCAGCTGGCGTGACGGGGGCTATGGCTACACCTTC.

The rearrangement links TRBV6-5 to TRBJ2-1, with 7 bases lining up with TRBD2. Germline CDR1 is MNHEY and CDR2 is SVGAGI. V lost 2 bases, J lost 8 bases, and 12 bases stayed unmatched. The CDR3 consists of 16 residues. In DNA form, the CDR3 reads TGTGCCAGCAGTTACGACCTCGGGGGAGGGCCGGATGAGCAGTTCTTC. Protein: CASSYDLGGGPDEQFF.

The V and J genes are TRBV2 and TRBJ1-2; D not resolved. V lost 8 bases, J lost 4 bases, and 11 bases lay in between. Germline CDR1 and CDR2: SNHLY and FYNNEI. This CDR3 spans 12 amino acids. The CDR3 region has the DNA TGTGCCAGCTTACGGGTGGGCTATGGCTACACCTTC. Its translation: CASLRVGYGYTF.

The genes are TRBV2 and TRBJ2-7; TRBD2 is a possible D gene (5 bases). V was pared by 2 bases and J by 0 bases, with 17 bases between. Per germline, CDR1 SNHLY and CDR2 FYNNEI. This CDR3 contains 17 residues. CDR3 nucleotides: TGTGCCAGCAGTGAATATCCCTGGGGAGCGAACTCCTACGAGCAGTACTTC. Translating gives CASSEYPWGANSYEQYF.

The chain employs TRBV5-1 and TRBJ2-1, with D perhaps matching TRBD1 or TRBD2 (6 bases each). The CDR3 has 14 amino acids. The V end lost 5 bases, the J end lost 8 bases, and 17 bases lay between the germline ends. The V gene's germline CDR1 is SGHRS and CDR2 YFSETQ. For the CDR3, the DNA is TGCGCCAGCAGAGGGGGGACGATTCGCGATGAGCAGTTCTTC. This encodes CASRGGTIRDEQFF.

The chain recombines TRBV28 with TRBJ2-7, with unresolved D. Germline lookup yields CDR1 MDHEN and CDR2 SYDVKM. The CDR3 covers 11 residues. Trimming stripped 10 bases from V and 5 bases from J, with 12 bases between. The CDR3 sequence: CATEALHEQYF. CDR3 in DNA: TGTGCCACCGAAGCCCTGCACGAGCAGTACTTC.

V usage is TRBV20-1 and J usage is TRBJ2-1; the D is unclear. Trimming removed 3 bases from V and 8 bases from J, with 5 bases in between. The CDR3 totals 10 residues. CDR1 is DFQATT, CDR2 SNEGSKA, per germline (reference sequence). The CDR3 DNA reads TGCAGTGCTAGTTGGCATGAGCAGTTCTTC. It is translated as CSASWHEQFF.

The chain recombines TRBV6-1 with TRBJ2-1, with 9 bases lining up with TRBD2. This CDR3 is built from 15 residues. Germline trimming cut 1 base from V and 8 bases from J; bases unmatched to any gene: 6. Germline CDR1 is MNHNS and CDR2 is SASEGT. In DNA, the CDR3 is TGTGCCAGCAGTGAAGAGGCTAGCGGGACCTATGAGCAGTTCTTC. It is translated as CASSEEASGTYEQFF.

The rearrangement uses TRBV29-1 and TRBJ1-3; D is uncertain. V shed 6 bases and J shed 0 bases, with 6 bases lying between them. There are 12 residues in the CDR3. CDR1 is SQVTM, CDR2 ANQGSEA, per germline. The DNA for the CDR3 is TGCAGCGTCGCCTACTCTGGAAACACCATATATTTT. This codes for CSVAYSGNTIYF.

This chain uses TRBV28 with TRBJ2-2, with D perhaps matching TRBD2 (5 bases). CDR3 length: 15 residues. The V gene lost 2 bases and the J gene lost 4 bases, with 11 bases spanning the gap. The germline V gene encodes CDR1 MDHEN and CDR2 SYDVKM. This CDR3 reads CASSLGGVGTGELFF. The CDR3, as DNA: TGTGCCAGCAGTTTAGGAGGCGTCGGCACCGGGGAGCTGTTTTTT.

This sequence joins TRBV27 and TRBJ2-3; TRBD1 matches at 11 bases. Germline trimming cut 3 bases from V and 5 bases from J; bases unmatched to any gene: 4. In germline, CDR1 is MNHEY, CDR2 SMNVEV (reference sequence). The CDR3 length is 15 residues. For the CDR3, the DNA is TGTGCCAGCAGTTTCCAGGGACAGGGGGAAGATACGCAGTATTTT. The encoded protein is CASSFQGQGEDTQYF.

This clone is medium-sized (0.01 to 0.1%) within its sample. This chain links TRBV2 with TRBJ2-2; 9 nucleotides agree with TRBD1. This CDR3 is built from 17 residues. Germline CDR1 is SNHLY and CDR2 is FYNNEI. The V gene end was trimmed by 8 bases and the J gene end by 7 bases; junction bases not matched to a gene: 17. CDR3 sequence reads: CASGIGQGSIHGGELFF. CDR3 in DNA: TGTGCCAGCGGTATAGGACAGGGGTCCATACACGGCGGGGAGCTGTTTTTT.

The CDR3 DNA sequence: TGTGCCAGCAGCTTATACTCGACTAGCGGGGGGGCTTGGGAGCAGTTCTTC. Encoded protein: CASSLYSTSGGAWEQFF. V and J are TRBV11-2 and TRBJ2-1, with 14 bases matching TRBD2. The V segment lost 2 bases and the J segment 10 bases; nucleotides outside the gene matches: 10. The CDR3 loop spans 17 amino acids. Germline CDR1 is SGHAT and CDR2 is FQNNGV.

This clone was recorded only once. This chain connects TRBV28 to TRBJ1-5; no firm D call. The CDR3 sequence is 10 residues long. Trimming left V 4 bases short and J 9 bases short, with 4 bases between. The germline gives CDR1 MDHEN, CDR2 SYDVKM. For the CDR3, the DNA is TGTGCCAGCAGTTCACGGCCCCAGCATTTT. Translating it yields CASSSRPQHF.

In the case of this clone: Germline and junction disagree at one end, which may indicate a read error. The chain couples TRBV11-1 to TRBJ1-1; 10 bases line up with TRBD1. This CDR3 is 16 amino acids long. CDR1 is SGHAT and CDR2 is FQDESV in the germline V gene (reference sequence). The CDR3: CASNLRRQGANTEAFF. In nucleotides, the CDR3 is TGTGCCAGCAACTTACGGCGACAGGGGGCGAACACTGAAGCTTTCTTT.

This chain uses TRBV27 with TRBJ1-1, with TRBD1 matching over 7 bases. CDR1 and CDR2 from the germline V gene are MNHEY and SMNVEV (reference sequence). The CDR3 has 14 residues. Trimming took 2 bases from V and 3 from J; bases not matched to a gene: 3. The CDR3: CASSLRDSHTEAFF. The CDR3 nucleotides read TGTGCCAGCAGTTTAAGGGACAGTCACACTGAAGCTTTCTTT.

V is TRBV27 and J is TRBJ2-7, with 7 bases matching TRBD1. Germline V gene lookup returns CDR1 MNHEY and CDR2 SMNVEV (reference sequence). Trimming cost V 5 bases and J 2 bases; bases outside gene matches: 24. The CDR3 covers 20 residues. CDR3 bases: TGTGCCAGCAGTCACACCTCCGGTGCGAGGAAGGGGGCAAAAACCTACGAGCAGTACTTC. It encodes CASSHTSGARKGAKTYEQYF.

The chain has TRBV29-1 and TRBJ2-7; tentatively, D is TRBD1 (6 bases). The V end was cut by 7 bases, the J end by 1 base, with 8 bases between. This CDR3 region has 11 residues. CDR1 is SQVTM and CDR2 is ANQGSEA in the germline V gene. CDR3: CSAGQSYEQYF. The CDR3 DNA is TGCAGCGCAGGACAGTCCTACGAGCAGTACTTC.

V and J are TRBV4-1 and TRBJ2-7; TRBD1 might be the D (5 bases). The CDR3 has 16 amino acids. The V and J ends lost 0 bases and 3 bases respectively, with 15 bases between them. Germline V CDR1 and CDR2: MGHRA, YSYEKL. The CDR3 bases are TGCGCCAGCAGCCAAGATGGGGCAGGAAGGGGCTACGAGCAGTACTTC. As protein: CASSQDGAGRGYEQYF.

The genes are TRBV19 and TRBJ1-2; D call uncertain. The CDR3 sequence is 11 residues long. V gave up 5 bases and J gave up 8 bases, with 9 bases separating them. CDR1 LNHDA and CDR2 SQIVND come from the germline V gene (reference sequence). CDR3 nucleotides: TGTGCCAGTAGTCAACAATACGGCTACACCTTC. Translated, it gives CASSQQYGYTF. The full variable domain, in which reference TRBV19 and TRBJ1-2 provide the parts outside the CDR3, is DGGITQSPKYLFRKEGQNVTLSCEQNLNHDAMYWYRQDPGQGLRLIYYSQIVNDFQKGDIAEGYSVSREKKESFPLTVTSAQKNPTAFYLCASSQQYGYTFGSGTRLTVV.

The chain couples TRBV2 to TRBJ2-1; D is ambiguous. Germline loops: CDR1 SNHLY, CDR2 FYNNEI. Trimming took off 7 bases at V and 10 bases at J, with 11 bases between the two ends. CDR3 length: 11 amino acids. The CDR3 DNA sequence: TGTGCCAGCACCCCGGGCTGGGAGCAGTTCTTC. This sequence encodes CASTPGWEQFF.

The CDR3 loop reads CATSSGPTAFF. CDR3 coding DNA: TGTGCGACGAGCAGTGGCCCCACGGCTTTCTTT. The chain combines TRBV14 with TRBJ1-1; no clear D. The CDR3 loop spans 11 amino acids. Germline V gene sequence: CDR1 SGHDN, CDR2 FVKESK.

The chain is built from TRBV29-1 and TRBJ2-5; D is unresolved. V lost 7 bases and J 5 bases, leaving 11 bases between the germline ends. CDR1 and CDR2 from the germline V gene are SQVTM and ANQGSEA. This CDR3 is 11 amino acids long. The CDR3 here is CSALVGETQYF. The CDR3 DNA reads as TGCAGCGCCCTGGTGGGGGAGACCCAGTACTTC.

CDR3 residues: CASSPGATNTEAFF. The CDR3 coding sequence is TGTGCCAGCTCACCAGGGGCCACGAACACTGAAGCTTTCTTT. The chain carries TRBV18 and TRBJ1-1; possible D gene TRBD1, 5 bases. Germline V gene data show CDR1 as KGHSH and CDR2 as LQKENI. This CDR3 comprises 14 residues. The V and J ends lost 2 bases and 1 base respectively, with 8 bases between them.